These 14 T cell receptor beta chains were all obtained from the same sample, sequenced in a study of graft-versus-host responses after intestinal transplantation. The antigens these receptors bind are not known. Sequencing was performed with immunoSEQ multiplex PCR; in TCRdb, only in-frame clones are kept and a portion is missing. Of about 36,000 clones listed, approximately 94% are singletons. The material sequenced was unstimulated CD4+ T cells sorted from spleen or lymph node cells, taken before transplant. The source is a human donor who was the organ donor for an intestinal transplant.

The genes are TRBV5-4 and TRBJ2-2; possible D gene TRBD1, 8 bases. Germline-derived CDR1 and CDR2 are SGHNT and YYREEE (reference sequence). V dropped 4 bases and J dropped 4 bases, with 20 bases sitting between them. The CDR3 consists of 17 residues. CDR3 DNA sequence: TGTGCCAGCAGCGGGGGAGGGACAGGCCATTCCACCGGGGAGCTGTTTTTT. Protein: CASSGGGTGHSTGELFF.

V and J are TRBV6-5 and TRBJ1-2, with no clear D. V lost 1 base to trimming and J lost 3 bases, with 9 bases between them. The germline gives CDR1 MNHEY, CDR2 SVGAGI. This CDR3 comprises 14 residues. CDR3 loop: CASSYYGNHYGYTF. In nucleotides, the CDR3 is TGTGCCAGCAGTTACTACGGCAACCACTATGGCTACACCTTC.

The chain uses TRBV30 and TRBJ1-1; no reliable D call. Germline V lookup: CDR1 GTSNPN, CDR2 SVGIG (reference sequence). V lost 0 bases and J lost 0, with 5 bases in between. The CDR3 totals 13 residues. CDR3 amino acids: CAWSVPMNTEAFF. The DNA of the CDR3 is TGTGCCTGGAGTGTACCCATGAACACTGAAGCTTTCTTT. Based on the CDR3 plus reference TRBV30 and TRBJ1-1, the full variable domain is SQTIHQWPATLVQPVGSPLSLECTVEGTSNPNLYWYRQAAGRGLQLLFYSVGIGQISSEVPQNLSASRPQDRQFILSSKKLLLSDSGFYLCAWSVPMNTEAFFGQGTRLTVV.

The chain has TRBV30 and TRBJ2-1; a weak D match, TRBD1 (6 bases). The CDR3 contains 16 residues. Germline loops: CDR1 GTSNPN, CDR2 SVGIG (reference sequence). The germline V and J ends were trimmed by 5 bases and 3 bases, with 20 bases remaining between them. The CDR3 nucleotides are TGTGCCTGGGGAGTGCGCCGGGACACAAGCTACAATGAGCAGTTCTTC. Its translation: CAWGVRRDTSYNEQFF.

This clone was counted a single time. The CDR3 here is CASSGVGVSLSYGYTF. In DNA, the CDR3 is TGTGCCAGCAGCGGCGTAGGGGTTTCCCTATCCTATGGCTACACCTTC. The chain combines TRBV5-5 with TRBJ1-2, with D possibly being TRBD1 (5 bases). Between the trimmed V and J ends, which lost 4 bases and 4 bases, there was a span of 20 bases. Per germline, CDR1 SGHKS and CDR2 YYEKEE (reference sequence). The CDR3 covers 16 residues.

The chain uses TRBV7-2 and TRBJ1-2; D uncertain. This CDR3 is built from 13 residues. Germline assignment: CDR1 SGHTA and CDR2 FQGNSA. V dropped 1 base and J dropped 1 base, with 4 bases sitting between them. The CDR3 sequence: CASSLDNNYGYTF. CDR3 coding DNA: TGTGCCAGCAGCTTAGACAATAACTATGGCTACACCTTC.

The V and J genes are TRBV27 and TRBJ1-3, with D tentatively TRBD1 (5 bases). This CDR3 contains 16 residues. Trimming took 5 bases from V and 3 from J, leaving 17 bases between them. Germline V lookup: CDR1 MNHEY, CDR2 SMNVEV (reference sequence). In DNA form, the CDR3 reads TGTGCCAGCAGTGTCCGGGACCGAGTTATTGGAAACACCATATATTTT. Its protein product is CASSVRDRVIGNTIYF.

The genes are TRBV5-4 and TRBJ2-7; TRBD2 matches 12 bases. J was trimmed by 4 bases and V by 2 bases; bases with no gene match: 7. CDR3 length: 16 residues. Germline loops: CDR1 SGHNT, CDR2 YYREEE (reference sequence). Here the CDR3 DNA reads TGTGCCAGCAGCTTAAGGGCTAGCGGGGGGGCGTACGAGCAGTACTTC. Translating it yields CASSLRASGGAYEQYF.

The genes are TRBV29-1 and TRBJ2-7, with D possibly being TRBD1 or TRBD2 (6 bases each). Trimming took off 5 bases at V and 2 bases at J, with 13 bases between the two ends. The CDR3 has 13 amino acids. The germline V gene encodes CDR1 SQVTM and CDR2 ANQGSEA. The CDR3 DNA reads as TGCAGCGTTAGGGGGGTCACTCCCTACGAGCAGTACTTC. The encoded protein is CSVRGVTPYEQYF.

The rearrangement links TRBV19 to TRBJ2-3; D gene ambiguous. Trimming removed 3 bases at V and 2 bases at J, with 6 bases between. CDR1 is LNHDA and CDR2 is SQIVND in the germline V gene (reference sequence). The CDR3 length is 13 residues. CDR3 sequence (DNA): TGTGCCAGTAGTATCTTCATCACAGATACGCAGTATTTT. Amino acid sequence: CASSIFITDTQYF.

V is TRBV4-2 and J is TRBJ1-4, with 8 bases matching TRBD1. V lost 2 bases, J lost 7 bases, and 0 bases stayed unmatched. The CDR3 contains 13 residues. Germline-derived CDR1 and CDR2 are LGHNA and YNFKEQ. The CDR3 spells CASSQQGAEKLFF. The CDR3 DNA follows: TGTGCCAGCAGCCAACAGGGGGCTGAAAAACTGTTTTTT.

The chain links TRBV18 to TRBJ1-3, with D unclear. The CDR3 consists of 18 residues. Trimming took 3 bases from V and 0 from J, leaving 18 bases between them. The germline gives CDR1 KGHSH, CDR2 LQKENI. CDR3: CASSPSLARDNSGNTIYF. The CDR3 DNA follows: TGTGCCAGCTCACCTTCGCTCGCCCGTGACAACTCTGGAAACACCATATATTTT.

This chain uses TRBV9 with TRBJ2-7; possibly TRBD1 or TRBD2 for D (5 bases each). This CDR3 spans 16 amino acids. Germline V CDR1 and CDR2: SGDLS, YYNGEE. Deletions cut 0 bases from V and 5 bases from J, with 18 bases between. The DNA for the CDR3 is TGTGCCAGCAGCGTAGATCAGTACAGGAGGACCCACGAGCAGTACTTC. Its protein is CASSVDQYRRTHEQYF.

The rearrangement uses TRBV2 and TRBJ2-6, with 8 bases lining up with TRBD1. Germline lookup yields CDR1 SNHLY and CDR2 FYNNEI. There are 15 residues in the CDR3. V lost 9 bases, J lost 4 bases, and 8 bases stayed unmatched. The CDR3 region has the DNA TGTGCCAGTAAGTCGACAGGGGCAGGGGCCAACGTCCTGACTTTC. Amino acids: CASKSTGAGANVLTF.